Shown below are 5 T cell receptor beta chains from a single sample sequenced in a study of CXCR4 blockade with PD-1 therapy in pancreatic cancer. The data were produced by immunoSEQ multiplex PCR, yet TCRdb's version contains in-frame clones alone and is incomplete. The table includes fewer than 950 clones, about 50% detected once. Sequenced sample: tumor tissue. The receptor set was obtained from a human donor with pancreatic ductal adenocarcinoma.

V usage is TRBV9 and J usage is TRBJ2-5, with 7 bases identical to TRBD1. J lost 2 bases, V lost 5 bases, and 9 bases had no gene match. Germline lookup yields CDR1 SGDLS and CDR2 YYNGEE. The CDR3 contains 15 residues. CDR3 sequence (DNA): TGTGCCAGCAGTGGGTCAGGGGGTGGTCAAGAGACCCAGTACTTC. Its protein is CASSGSGGGQETQYF. The variable domain in full, completed from reference TRBV9 and TRBJ2-5, reads DSGVTQTPKHLITATGQRVTLRCSPRSGDLSVYWYQQSLDQGLQFLIQYYNGEERAKGNILERFSAQQFPDLHSELNLSSLELGDSALYFCASSGSGGGQETQYFGPGTRLLVL.

In its sample, this clone was seen a few times. This rearrangement joins TRBV28 to TRBJ2-7; D not resolved. V lost 5 bases, J lost 3 bases, and 14 bases lay in between. CDR3 length: 14 amino acids. The germline V gene encodes CDR1 MDHEN and CDR2 SYDVKM. The CDR3 here is CASSGSGPIYEQYF. The CDR3 coding sequence is TGTGCCAGCAGTGGAAGTGGACCGATCTACGAGCAGTACTTC.

The rearrangement joins TRBV19 to TRBJ1-2; D possibly corresponds to TRBD1 (6 bases). This CDR3 region has 14 residues. Trimming removed 5 bases at V and 5 bases at J, with 15 bases between. The germline V gene encodes CDR1 LNHDA and CDR2 SQIVND (reference sequence). As DNA, the CDR3 is TGTGCCAGTAGTTCGGACAGTGCACGATATGGCTACACCTTC. It specifies CASSSDSARYGYTF.

This clone was counted between two and nine times. J is TRBJ1-1 and V is TRBV30; D gene ambiguous. Germline lookup yields CDR1 GTSNPN and CDR2 SVGIG (reference sequence). Trimming left V 4 bases short and J 7 bases short, with 13 bases between. This CDR3 is 12 amino acids long. The chain's CDR3 is CAWTYRAVEAFF. CDR3 DNA sequence: TGTGCCTGGACCTATAGGGCCGTTGAAGCTTTCTTT.

The genes are TRBV11-3 and TRBJ1-1; D may be TRBD1 (6 bases). The CDR3 loop spans 16 amino acids. V lost 1 base and J lost 7, with 19 bases in between. Germline V lookup: CDR1 SGHNT, CDR2 YENEEA. The CDR3 region has the DNA TGTGCCAGCAGCTTAGGACAGGACCGAGGGGGGAATGAAGCTTTCTTT. This encodes CASSLGQDRGGNEAFF.